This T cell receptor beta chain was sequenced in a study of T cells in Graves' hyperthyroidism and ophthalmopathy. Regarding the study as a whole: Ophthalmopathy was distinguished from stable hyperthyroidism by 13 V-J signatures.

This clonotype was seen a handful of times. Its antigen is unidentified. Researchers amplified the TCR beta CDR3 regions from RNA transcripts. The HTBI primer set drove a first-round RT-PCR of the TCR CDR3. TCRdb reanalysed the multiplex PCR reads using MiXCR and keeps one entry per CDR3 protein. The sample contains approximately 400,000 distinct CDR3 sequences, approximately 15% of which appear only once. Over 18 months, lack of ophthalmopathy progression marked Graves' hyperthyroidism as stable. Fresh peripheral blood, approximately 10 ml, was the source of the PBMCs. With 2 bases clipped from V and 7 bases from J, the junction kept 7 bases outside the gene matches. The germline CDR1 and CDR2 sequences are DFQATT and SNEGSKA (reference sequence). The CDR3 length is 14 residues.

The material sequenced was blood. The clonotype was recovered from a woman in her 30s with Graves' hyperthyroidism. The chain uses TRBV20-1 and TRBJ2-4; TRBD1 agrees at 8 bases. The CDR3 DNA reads TGCAGTGCTAGACCGACAGGGGTATTCAACATTCAGTACTTC. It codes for CSARPTGVFNIQYF.